This T cell receptor beta chain derives from a study of blood T cell repertoires in COVID-19. Study details: The United States, Italy and Spain supplied acute and convalescent COVID-19 samples. In each case, the material was cDNA or gDNA derived from T cells, B-cell-depleted T cells, or PBMCs.

Using immunoSEQ multiplex PCR, the repertoire was profiled, and TCRdb retains in-frame clones only, with some absent. The sample records 470,000 or so clones, nearly 90% being singletons. V gave up 4 bases and J gave up 0 bases; unmatched junction bases: 7. Germline CDR1 SGDLS, CDR2 YYNGEE. The CDR3 is 15 amino acids. This chain links TRBV9 with TRBJ2-7; 7 nucleotides match TRBD1. Sequenced input: PBMCs or T cells enriched from blood (not recorded which). The clonotype comes from a woman younger than 30 with acute COVID-19. The CDR3 region is CASSPWDSLSYEQYF. The DNA of the CDR3 is TGTGCCAGCAGCCCATGGGACAGCCTCTCCTACGAGCAGTACTTC.